This T cell receptor beta chain originates from a study of shared clonotypes between healthy human individuals. Whole-study results and caveats: Exclusively blood specimens were collected; tissue repertoires likely differ. Compared with memory subsets, naive subsets generally had larger estimated richness.

As regards this clone: The target antigen is unknown.

This table comes from immunoSEQ multiplex PCR, and its TCRdb copy is limited to in-frame clones, with some not included. The profile shows 2.3 million or so clones, approximately 95% of them singletons. The V end lost 2 bases, the J end lost 4 bases, and 14 bases lay between the germline ends. The CDR3 covers 15 residues. CDR1 MDHEN and CDR2 SYDVKM come from the germline V gene. CD4+ cells underwent separation, giving CD45RA+ naive and CD45RA-negative memory subsets. J is TRBJ2-5 and V is TRBV28; D is tentatively TRBD1 or TRBD2 (6 bases each). The TCR comes from a young man in good health. Some clones in this sample may be carry-over from other donors' samples. The sequenced sample consisted of naive CD4+ T cells from PBMCs. Indicated subset: CD45RA+ positively selected. For the CDR3, the DNA is TGTGCCAGCAGTTTAAGGGGGGTAGGCATAGAGACCCAGTACTTC. Its translation: CASSLRGVGIETQYF. The full variable domain, its missing parts supplied by reference TRBV28 and TRBJ2-5, is DVKVTQSSRYLVKRTGEKVFLECVQDMDHENMFWYRQDPGLGLRLIYFSYDVKMKEKGDIPEGYSVSREKKERFSLILESASTNQTSMYLCASSLRGVGIETQYFGPGTRLLVL.